Sequencing of this T cell receptor beta chain was carried out in a study of shared clonotypes between healthy human individuals. Study outcomes and limitations: Generation probabilities of non-shared clonotypes were lower (relative to those shared by all four donors).

CDR3 length equals 18 residues. Per germline, CDR1 KGHSH and CDR2 LQKENI. The V gene end was trimmed by 1 base and the J gene end by 5 bases; junction bases not matched to a gene: 13. Worth noting for this clone: The antigen remains unidentified.

The assay ran at deep level. The table came from immunoSEQ multiplex PCR; TCRdb's copy has only in-frame clones and leaves some out. The table shows over 1.5 million clones, with around 98% occurring only once. The sequence was collected from a man under 40 in good health. Source material: naive CD4+ T cells sorted from blood. Subset in this sample: CD45RA+ positively selected. This chain uses TRBV18 with TRBJ2-5; 10 bases match TRBD2. CDR3 coding DNA: TGTGCCAGCTCACCACAAAGCCTAGCGGGAGAAGGTGAGGAGACCCAGTACTTC. It codes for CASSPQSLAGEGEETQYF.